What follows are 18 T cell receptor beta chains derived from one specimen sequenced in a study of OX40 agonist ivuxolimab in advanced cancers. Data came from immunoSEQ multiplex PCR; TCRdb stores just in-frame clones and leaves some out. The repertoire has 50,000 to 65,000 clones, roughly 89% of them found once; the top ten carry around 1.4%. Specimen: CD4+ or CD8+ T cells sorted from blood, collected in a trial of the OX40 agonist ivuxolimab. These receptors were obtained from an adult with an advanced solid tumor such as melanoma, head and neck, liver or kidney cancer.

A word on this clone: The junction departs from the called germline gene at one end, perhaps through a read error. V and J are TRBV7-3 and TRBJ2-3; D might be TRBD1 (6 bases). In germline, CDR1 is SGHTA, CDR2 FQGTGA. This CDR3 has 15 amino acids. The CDR3 protein is CASSVTGSSTDTQYF. The DNA for the CDR3 is TGTGCCAGCAGCGTAACAGGGTCTAGCACAGATACGCAGTATTTT.

The rearrangement uses TRBV6-6 and TRBJ2-7; 9 bases fit TRBD2. The CDR3 spans 14 residues. CDR1 is MNHNY, CDR2 SVGAGI, per germline (reference sequence). The V gene end was trimmed by 7 bases and the J gene end by 3 bases; junction bases not matched to a gene: 7. The CDR3 DNA follows: TGTGCCAGCACGCGGGGGGGGCAAATCTACGAGCAGTACTTC. It encodes CASTRGGQIYEQYF.

Here the CDR3 DNA reads TGTGCCATCAGTGTAGCCCCCGGAGCGGGCCCCACCTACGAGCAGTACTTC. Amino acids: CAISVAPGAGPTYEQYF. The rearrangement joins TRBV10-3 to TRBJ2-5; possibly TRBD2 for D (6 bases). The DNA matches TRBJ2-7 better at its end, which makes the J call doubtful. The germline V gene encodes CDR1 ENHRY and CDR2 SYGVKD. This CDR3 has 17 amino acids.

Regarding this clone: The same CDR3 is also encoded by other DNA sequences in this sample. The J gene is TRBJ2-5, the V gene TRBV28, with TRBD1 matching 11 bases. The length of the CDR3 is 15 residues. Germline V gives CDR1 MDHEN, CDR2 SYDVKM. Trimming removed 3 bases from V and 5 bases from J; junction bases left unmatched: 5. CDR3 amino acids: CASSFADRGPETQYF. The DNA of the CDR3 is TGTGCCAGCAGTTTTGCGGACAGGGGGCCGGAGACCCAGTACTTC.

The DNA for the CDR3 is TGTGCCAGCAGTTTAGTACTTGCTGGCTACACCTTC. Translation gives CASSLVLAGYTF. The gene calls are TRBV28 and TRBJ1-2; D unresolved. CDR1 is MDHEN, CDR2 SYDVKM, per germline. CDR3 length equals 12 residues. V was pared by 2 bases and J by 7 bases, with 8 bases between.

This clone has more than one count but fewer than ten. The chain employs TRBV7-9 and TRBJ1-1; 9 positions match TRBD1. Germline V CDR1 and CDR2: SEHNR, FQNEAQ (reference sequence). With 5 bases clipped from V and 3 bases from J, the junction kept 7 bases outside the gene matches. This CDR3 contains 15 residues. The CDR3 DNA reads TGTGCCAGCAGCCCGGGGACAGGGAAGGACACTGAAGCTTTCTTT. Translation gives CASSPGTGKDTEAFF. Complete variable domain (other parts from reference TRBV7-9 and TRBJ1-1): DTGVSQNPRHKITKRGQNVTFRCDPISEHNRLYWYRQTLGQGPEFLTYFQNEAQLEKSRLLSDRFSAERPKGSFSTLEIQRTEQGDSAMYLCASSPGTGKDTEAFFGQGTRLTVV.

This rearrangement joins TRBV9 to TRBJ2-1, with D possibly TRBD2 on 6 matching bases. The CDR3 is made up of 16 amino acids. Trimming left V 3 bases short and J 5 bases short, with 18 bases between. Germline V CDR1 and CDR2: SGDLS, YYNGEE. DNA for the CDR3: TGTGCCAGCAGCGGTACTGAGGGAGGACGCAACAATGAGCAGTTCTTC. The encoded protein is CASSGTEGGRNNEQFF.

In this sample, this clone turned up once. The V and J genes are TRBV7-2 and TRBJ2-5; no clear D gene. The CDR3 consists of 11 residues. With 6 bases removed from V and 4 bases from J, the gap between germline ends came to 6 bases. CDR1 and CDR2 (germline): SGHTA, FQGNSA. This CDR3 reads CASSSTETQYF. CDR3 DNA sequence: TGTGCCAGCAGTTCAACAGAGACCCAGTACTTC.

The V and J genes are TRBV5-1 and TRBJ1-1, with TRBD1 identical over 7 bases. The CDR3 spans 15 residues. The germline gives CDR1 SGHRS, CDR2 YFSETQ. V dropped 1 base and J dropped 1; count of bases not matched to a gene: 4. The CDR3 DNA is TGCGCCAGCAGCTTGACCCGGGACAGGAACACTGAAGCTTTCTTT. It codes for CASSLTRDRNTEAFF.

The chain joins TRBV2 to TRBJ2-3, with D possibly TRBD1 on 5 matching bases. Trimming cost V 7 bases and J 2 bases, with 7 bases left between them. Germline CDR1 is SNHLY and CDR2 is FYNNEI. There are 12 residues in the CDR3. The CDR3 region has the DNA TGTGCCAGCAAAGGGGACACAGATACGCAGTATTTT. Its translation is CASKGDTDTQYF. Drawing the rest from reference TRBV2 and TRBJ2-3, the complete variable domain is EPEVTQTPSHQVTQMGQEVILRCVPISNHLYFYWYRQILGQKVEFLVSFYNNEISEKSEIFDDQFSVERPDGSNFTLKIRSTKLEDSAMYFCASKGDTDTQYFGPGTRLTVL.

The V and J genes are TRBV28 and TRBJ2-7, with TRBD2 matching 9 bases. V lost 8 bases to trimming and J lost 8 bases; unmatched junction nucleotides: 16. In germline, CDR1 is MDHEN, CDR2 SYDVKM. This CDR3 is 15 amino acids long. CDR3 coding DNA: TGTGCCAGCCTTGGAGGTGTAGCGGGGGTCTCGAAGCAGTACTTC. Translated, it gives CASLGGVAGVSKQYF.

The genes are TRBV27 and TRBJ2-2, with TRBD1 matching over 7 bases. The germline CDR1 and CDR2 sequences are MNHEY and SMNVEV (reference sequence). CDR3 size: 15 residues. The trim removed 5 bases at V and 3 bases at J, leaving 6 bases unmatched. The CDR3 DNA sequence: TGTGCCAGCAGTACAGGGGCCGCATACACCGGGGAGCTGTTTTTT. It yields the protein CASSTGAAYTGELFF.

The chain links TRBV5-1 to TRBJ2-2; 8 bases map to TRBD1. With V trimmed by 5 bases and J by 3 bases, 3 bases remained unmatched. CDR1 is SGHRS and CDR2 is YFSETQ in the germline V gene. This CDR3 comprises 14 residues. The CDR3 DNA follows: TGCGCCAGCAGTACAGGGGGACACACCGGGGAGCTGTTTTTT. The encoded protein is CASSTGGHTGELFF.

This rearrangement joins TRBV5-1 to TRBJ2-3; 8 nucleotides agree with TRBD1. CDR1 is SGHRS, CDR2 YFSETQ, per germline. The V segment lost 4 bases and the J segment 3 bases; nucleotides outside the gene matches: 4. The CDR3 is 14 residues long. CDR3 protein: CASSRGQGTDTQYF. The CDR3 DNA reads TGCGCCAGCAGCCGCGGACAGGGTACAGATACGCAGTATTTT.

The chain carries TRBV30 and TRBJ1-2; TRBD1 matches at 8 bases. This CDR3 is 17 amino acids long. CDR1 is GTSNPN and CDR2 is SVGIG in the germline V gene (reference sequence). The V and J ends lost 0 bases and 0 bases, in that order; junction bases with no gene match: 9. The chain's CDR3 is CAWSVGRTQGANYGYTF. DNA for the CDR3: TGTGCCTGGAGTGTCGGACGGACACAGGGGGCTAACTATGGCTACACCTTC.

This clone was seen once. The V call is TRBV9, the J call TRBJ2-5, with 7 bases aligning to TRBD1. The CDR3 runs 14 residues. The J segment lost 5 bases and the V segment lost 4 bases, leaving 8 bases of the junction unmatched. Per germline, CDR1 SGDLS and CDR2 YYNGEE. CDR3 amino acids: CASSSNPTGETQYF. DNA of the CDR3: TGTGCCAGCAGCTCAAACCCGACAGGGGAGACCCAGTACTTC.

This chain links TRBV6-5 with TRBJ1-2; D not resolved. The CDR3 has 14 residues. V shed 6 bases and J shed 0 bases, with 11 bases lying between them. Per the germline V gene, CDR1 is MNHEY and CDR2 is SVGAGI. DNA for the CDR3: TGTGCCAGCAGACAGCCAGCGTCTAACTATGGCTACACCTTC. Translated, it gives CASRQPASNYGYTF.

The chain links TRBV2 to TRBJ1-5, with D unclear. Deletions cut 6 bases from V and 1 base from J, with 10 bases between. The CDR3 covers 14 residues. CDR1 is SNHLY and CDR2 is FYNNEI in the germline V gene. The CDR3 reads CASRQEASNQPQHF. DNA of the CDR3: TGTGCCAGCAGGCAAGAGGCCAGCAATCAGCCCCAGCATTTT. The full variable domain, rest sourced from reference TRBV2 and TRBJ1-5, is EPEVTQTPSHQVTQMGQEVILRCVPISNHLYFYWYRQILGQKVEFLVSFYNNEISEKSEIFDDQFSVERPDGSNFTLKIRSTKLEDSAMYFCASRQEASNQPQHFGDGTRLSIL.